The clone carrying this T cell receptor beta chain appeared a few times. Its specificity is unknown. The sample originates from a study of vaccination and CD4 T cells after COVID-19. The Oncomine TCR Beta short-read assay sequenced DNA from cultured CD4+ T cells. MiXCR, run by TCRdb on the PCR reads, gives a single entry per CDR3 protein. The sample holds 17,000 or so distinct CDR3 sequences, 30% to 40% seen once. Regarding treatment: roughly nine-day PBMC culture with coronavirus spike peptide pools or control peptides (ViraFEST assay). This CDR3 has 13 amino acids. The germline gives CDR1 MGHDK, CDR2 SYGVNS. V gave up 5 bases and J gave up 1 base; unmatched junction bases: 1.

This sequence originates from a human donor with COVID-19. What was sequenced was cultured CD4+ T cells from blood. The gene calls are TRBV25-1 and TRBJ1-1; 7 bases are a match to TRBD1. This CDR3 is CASSRTGNTEAFF. In nucleotides, the CDR3 is TGTGCCAGCAGTAGGACAGGGAACACTGAAGCTTTCTTT. Full variable domain (missing parts from reference TRBV25-1 and TRBJ1-1): EADIYQTPRYLVIGTGKKITLECSQTMGHDKMYWYQQDPGMELHLIHYSYGVNSTEKGDLSSESTVSRIRTEHFPLTLESARPSHTSQYLCASSRTGNTEAFFGQGTRLTVV.